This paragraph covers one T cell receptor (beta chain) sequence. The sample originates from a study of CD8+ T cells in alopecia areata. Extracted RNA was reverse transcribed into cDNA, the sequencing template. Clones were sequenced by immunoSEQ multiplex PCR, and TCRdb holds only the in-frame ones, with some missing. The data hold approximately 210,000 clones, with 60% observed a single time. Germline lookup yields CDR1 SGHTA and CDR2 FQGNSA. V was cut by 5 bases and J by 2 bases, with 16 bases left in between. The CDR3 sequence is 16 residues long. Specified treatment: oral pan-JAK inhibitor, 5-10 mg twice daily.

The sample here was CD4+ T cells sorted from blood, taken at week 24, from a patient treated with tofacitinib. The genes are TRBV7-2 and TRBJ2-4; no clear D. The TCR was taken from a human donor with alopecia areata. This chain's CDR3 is CASSPTVLPSKNIQYF. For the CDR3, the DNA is TGTGCCAGCAGCCCCACGGTATTGCCCTCCAAAAACATTCAGTACTTC.